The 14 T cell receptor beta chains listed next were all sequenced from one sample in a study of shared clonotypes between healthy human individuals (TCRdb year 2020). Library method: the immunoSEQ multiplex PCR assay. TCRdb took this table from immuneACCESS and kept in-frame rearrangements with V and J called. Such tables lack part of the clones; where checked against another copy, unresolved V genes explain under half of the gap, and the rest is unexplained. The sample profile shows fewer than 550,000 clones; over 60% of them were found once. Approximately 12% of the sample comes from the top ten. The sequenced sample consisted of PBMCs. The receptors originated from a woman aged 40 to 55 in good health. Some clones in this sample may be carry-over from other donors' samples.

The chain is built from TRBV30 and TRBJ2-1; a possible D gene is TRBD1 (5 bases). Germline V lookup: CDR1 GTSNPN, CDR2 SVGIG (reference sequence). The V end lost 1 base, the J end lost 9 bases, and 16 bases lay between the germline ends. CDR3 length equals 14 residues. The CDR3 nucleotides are TGTGCCTGGAGTGCAGGGTACGATGGCTTTGAGCAGTTCTTC. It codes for CAWSAGYDGFEQFF.

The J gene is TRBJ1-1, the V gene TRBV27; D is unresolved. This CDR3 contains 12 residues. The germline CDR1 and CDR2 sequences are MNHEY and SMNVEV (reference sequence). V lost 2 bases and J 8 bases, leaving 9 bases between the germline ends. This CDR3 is CASSLRDGEAFF. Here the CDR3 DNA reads TGTGCCAGCAGTTTACGAGATGGGGAAGCTTTCTTT.

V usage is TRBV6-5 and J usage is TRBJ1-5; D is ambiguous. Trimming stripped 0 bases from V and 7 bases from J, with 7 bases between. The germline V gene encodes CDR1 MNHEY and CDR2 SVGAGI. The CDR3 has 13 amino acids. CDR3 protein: CASSYSKVQPQHF. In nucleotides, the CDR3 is TGTGCCAGCAGTTACTCGAAGGTCCAGCCCCAGCATTTT.

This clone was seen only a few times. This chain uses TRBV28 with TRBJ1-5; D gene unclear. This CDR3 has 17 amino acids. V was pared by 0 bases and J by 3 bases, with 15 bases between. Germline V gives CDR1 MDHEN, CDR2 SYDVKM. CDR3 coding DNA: TGTGCCAGCAGTTTATGGGGTGTCGGGTTTCTCAATCAGCCCCAGCATTTT. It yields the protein CASSLWGVGFLNQPQHF.

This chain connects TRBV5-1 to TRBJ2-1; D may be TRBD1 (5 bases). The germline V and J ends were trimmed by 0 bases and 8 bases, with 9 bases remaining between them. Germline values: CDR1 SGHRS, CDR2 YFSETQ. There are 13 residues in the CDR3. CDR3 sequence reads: CASSLVGADEQFF. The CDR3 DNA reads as TGCGCCAGCAGCTTGGTAGGGGCCGATGAGCAGTTCTTC.

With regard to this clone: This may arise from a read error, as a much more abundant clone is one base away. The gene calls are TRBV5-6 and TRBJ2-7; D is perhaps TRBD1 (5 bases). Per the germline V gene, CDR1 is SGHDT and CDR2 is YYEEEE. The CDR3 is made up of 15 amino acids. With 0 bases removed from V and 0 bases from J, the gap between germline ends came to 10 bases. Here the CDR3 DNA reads TGTGCCAGCAGCTTGGCAGGGCCCCTCTCCTACGAGCAGTACTTC. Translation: CASSLAGPLSYEQYF.

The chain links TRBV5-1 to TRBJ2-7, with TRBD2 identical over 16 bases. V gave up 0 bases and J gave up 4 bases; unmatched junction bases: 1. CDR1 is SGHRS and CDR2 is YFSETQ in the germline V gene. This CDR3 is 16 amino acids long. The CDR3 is CASSLGGLAGGYEQYF. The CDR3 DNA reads TGCGCCAGCAGCTTGGGGGGACTAGCGGGAGGGTACGAGCAGTACTTC.

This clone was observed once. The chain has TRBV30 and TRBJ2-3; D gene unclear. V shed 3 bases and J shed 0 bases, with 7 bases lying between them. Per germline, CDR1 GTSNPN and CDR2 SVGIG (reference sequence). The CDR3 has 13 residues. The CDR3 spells CAWRAPSTDTQYF. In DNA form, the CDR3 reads TGTGCCTGGAGGGCGCCGAGCACAGATACGCAGTATTTT.

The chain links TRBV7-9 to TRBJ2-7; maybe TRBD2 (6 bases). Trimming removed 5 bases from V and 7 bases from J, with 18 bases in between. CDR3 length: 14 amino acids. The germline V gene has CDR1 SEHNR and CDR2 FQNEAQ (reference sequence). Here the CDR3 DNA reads TGTGCCAGCAGCCCGCGGGGTTTAGGAGGTGAGCAGTACTTC. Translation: CASSPRGLGGEQYF.

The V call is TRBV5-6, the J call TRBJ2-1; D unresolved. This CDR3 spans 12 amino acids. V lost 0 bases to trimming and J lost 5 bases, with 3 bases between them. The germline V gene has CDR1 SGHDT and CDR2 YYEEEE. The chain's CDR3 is CASSLADNEQFF. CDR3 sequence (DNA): TGTGCCAGCAGCTTGGCCGACAATGAGCAGTTCTTC.

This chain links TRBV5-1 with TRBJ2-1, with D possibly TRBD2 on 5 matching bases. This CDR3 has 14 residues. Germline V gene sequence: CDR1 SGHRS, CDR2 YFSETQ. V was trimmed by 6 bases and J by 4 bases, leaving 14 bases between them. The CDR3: CASTLGGGYNEQFF. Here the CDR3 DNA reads TGCGCCAGCACCCTTGGTGGAGGTTACAATGAGCAGTTCTTC.

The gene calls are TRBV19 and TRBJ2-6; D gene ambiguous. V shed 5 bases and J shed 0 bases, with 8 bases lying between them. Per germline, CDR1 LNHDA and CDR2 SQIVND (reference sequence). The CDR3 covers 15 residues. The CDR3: CASSHPGSGANVLTF. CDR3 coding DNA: TGTGCCAGTAGTCATCCGGGCTCTGGGGCCAACGTCCTGACTTTC.

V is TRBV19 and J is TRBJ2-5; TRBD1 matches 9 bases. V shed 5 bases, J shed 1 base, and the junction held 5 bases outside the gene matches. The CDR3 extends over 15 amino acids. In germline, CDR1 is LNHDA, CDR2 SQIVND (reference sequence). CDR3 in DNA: TGTGCCAGTAGTTCCCGGGACAGGGTCCAAGAGACCCAGTACTTC. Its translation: CASSSRDRVQETQYF.

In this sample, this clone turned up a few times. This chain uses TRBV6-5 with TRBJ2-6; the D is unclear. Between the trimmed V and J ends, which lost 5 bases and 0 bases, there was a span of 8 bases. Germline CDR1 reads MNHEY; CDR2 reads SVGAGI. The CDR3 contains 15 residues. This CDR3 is CASSAENSGANVLTF. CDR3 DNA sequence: TGTGCCAGCAGTGCGGAGAACTCTGGGGCCAACGTCCTGACTTTC.